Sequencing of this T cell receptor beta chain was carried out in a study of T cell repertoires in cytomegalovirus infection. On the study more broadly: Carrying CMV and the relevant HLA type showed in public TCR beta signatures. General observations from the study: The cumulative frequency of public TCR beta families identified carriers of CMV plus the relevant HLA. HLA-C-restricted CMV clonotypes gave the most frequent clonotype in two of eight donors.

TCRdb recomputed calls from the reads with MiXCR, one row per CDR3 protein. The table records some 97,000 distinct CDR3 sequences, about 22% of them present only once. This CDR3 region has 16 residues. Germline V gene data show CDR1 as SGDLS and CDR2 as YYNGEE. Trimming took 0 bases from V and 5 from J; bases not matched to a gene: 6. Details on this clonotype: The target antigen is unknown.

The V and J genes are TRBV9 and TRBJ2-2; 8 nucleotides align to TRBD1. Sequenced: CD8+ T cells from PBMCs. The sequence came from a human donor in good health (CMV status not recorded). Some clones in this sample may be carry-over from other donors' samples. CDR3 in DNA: TGTGCCAGCAGCGTAGAGAGGACAGGGATAACCGGGGAGCTGTTTTTT. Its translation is CASSVERTGITGELFF.